What follows are 7 T cell receptor beta chains derived from one specimen sequenced in a study of blood T cells in healthy people across ages. The second PCR ran 7 to 11 cycles with a sample-barcoded 5' primer and J-beta primers. One entry per CDR3 protein, called by TCRdb with MiXCR from the 5' RACE reads. Among some 1.4 million distinct CDR3 sequences listed, 35% to 45% were seen once. Sample: blood. These receptors were obtained from a woman between 18 and 29 years old in good health.

This clonotype was seen only a few times. The V call is TRBV4-1, the J call TRBJ2-1; 7 bases are shared with TRBD1. There are 14 residues in the CDR3. Trimming at V came to 4 bases and at J to 7 bases, leaving 7 bases not matched to a gene. Per germline, CDR1 MGHRA and CDR2 YSYEKL. This CDR3 is CASSRPGQSNEQFF. In DNA, the CDR3 is TGCGCCAGCAGCCGCCCGGGACAGTCAAATGAGCAGTTCTTC.

V and J are TRBV7-3 and TRBJ1-1; a possible D gene is TRBD1 (5 bases). The CDR3 runs 15 residues. V lost 2 bases, J lost 3 bases, and 13 bases lay in between. Germline CDR1 and CDR2: SGHTA and FQGTGA. The CDR3 loop reads CASSLSAMGDTEAFF. The CDR3 DNA follows: TGTGCCAGCAGCTTATCGGCCATGGGGGACACTGAAGCTTTCTTT.

The CDR3 region is CASSLSSGTGELFF. CDR3 sequence (DNA): TGTGCCAGCAGTTTAAGCTCGGGCACCGGGGAGCTGTTTTTT. The chain carries TRBV12-3 or TRBV12-4 and TRBJ2-2; D gene unclear. Trimming shortened V by 2 bases and J by 4 bases, and 8 bases separated the two germline ends. The CDR3 spans 14 residues.

A note on this clonotype: A much larger clone lies one base from this, so it may be a read error. The CDR3 loop reads CASSMGETQYF. The CDR3 bases are TGTGCCAGCAGCATGGGGGAGACCCAGTACTTC. The chain employs TRBV12-3 or TRBV12-4 and TRBJ2-5; D not resolved. This CDR3 spans 11 amino acids. Trimming pared 6 bases from V and 5 bases from J, leaving 7 bases between.

A few counts support this clonotype. The chain couples TRBV27 to TRBJ2-6; no firm D call. CDR1 and CDR2 (germline): MNHEY, SMNVEV (reference sequence). The CDR3 is 17 residues long. Trimming removed 2 bases from V and 0 bases from J, with 11 bases in between. The CDR3 loop reads CASSLRTDLSGANVLTF. The CDR3 DNA sequence: TGTGCCAGCAGTTTAAGGACGGATCTCTCTGGGGCCAACGTCCTGACTTTC.

V usage is TRBV7-9 and J usage is TRBJ2-7, with 12 nucleotides matching TRBD2. Germline V CDR1 and CDR2: SEHNR, FQNEAQ (reference sequence). The CDR3 is made up of 14 amino acids. J lost 7 bases, V lost 5 bases, and 6 bases had no gene match. CDR3 coding DNA: TGTGCCAGCAGCATCCGGACTAGCGGGAATGAGCAGTACTTC. Translation gives CASSIRTSGNEQYF. Full variable domain (rest looked up from reference TRBV7-9 and TRBJ2-7): DTGVSQNPRHKITKRGQNVTFRCDPISEHNRLYWYRQTLGQGPEFLTYFQNEAQLEKSRLLSDRFSAERPKGSFSTLEIQRTEQGDSAMYLCASSIRTSGNEQYFGPGTRLTVT.

The rearrangement uses TRBV20-1 and TRBJ1-1, with D tentatively TRBD1 (6 bases). Trimming took 4 bases from V and 4 from J, leaving 13 bases between them. The CDR3 runs to 13 residues. In germline, CDR1 is DFQATT, CDR2 SNEGSKA (reference sequence). As DNA, the CDR3 is TGCAGTGCTAACAACAGGGCCAGCACTGAAGCTTTCTTT. Amino acid sequence: CSANNRASTEAFF.